These 3 T cell receptor beta chains were all obtained from the same sample, sequenced in a study of shared clonotypes between healthy human individuals. Libraries were prepared by immunoSEQ multiplex PCR; TCRdb keeps only in-frame clonotypes and omits some of them. The sample contains fewer than 700,000 clones, just over 75% of which appear only once. The sequenced sample was PBMCs. The receptors originated from a woman aged 40 to 50 in good health. Some clones in this sample may be carry-over from other donors' samples.

CDR3 bases: TGTGCCAGTAGTCCGGACAGGGTGGGATACGAGCAGTACTTC. Protein sequence: CASSPDRVGYEQYF. This chain joins TRBV19 and TRBJ2-7; 8 positions match TRBD1. Germline-derived CDR1 and CDR2 are LNHDA and SQIVND (reference sequence). Germline trimming cut 5 bases from V and 4 bases from J; bases unmatched to any gene: 7. This CDR3 has 14 amino acids.

CDR3 sequence: CASSSGRGEQYF. The CDR3 region has the DNA TGTGCCTCCTCTAGCGGGAGAGGTGAGCAGTACTTC. The genes are TRBV30 and TRBJ2-7, with 10 bases fitting TRBD2. There are 12 residues in the CDR3. The V and J ends lost 7 bases and 7 bases, in that order; junction bases with no gene match: 7. Germline-derived CDR1 and CDR2 are GTSNPN and SVGIG (reference sequence).

On this clone: This may arise from a read error, as a much more abundant clone is one base away. Other nucleotide sequences from this sample produce the same CDR3. The chain employs TRBV28 and TRBJ1-4; D ambiguous. The CDR3 has 13 residues. Germline assignment: CDR1 MDHEN and CDR2 SYDVKM. Here the CDR3 DNA reads TGTGCCAGCAGATCCGGCTTTGAGGAAAAATTGTTTTTT. Translating gives CASRSGFEEKLFF.